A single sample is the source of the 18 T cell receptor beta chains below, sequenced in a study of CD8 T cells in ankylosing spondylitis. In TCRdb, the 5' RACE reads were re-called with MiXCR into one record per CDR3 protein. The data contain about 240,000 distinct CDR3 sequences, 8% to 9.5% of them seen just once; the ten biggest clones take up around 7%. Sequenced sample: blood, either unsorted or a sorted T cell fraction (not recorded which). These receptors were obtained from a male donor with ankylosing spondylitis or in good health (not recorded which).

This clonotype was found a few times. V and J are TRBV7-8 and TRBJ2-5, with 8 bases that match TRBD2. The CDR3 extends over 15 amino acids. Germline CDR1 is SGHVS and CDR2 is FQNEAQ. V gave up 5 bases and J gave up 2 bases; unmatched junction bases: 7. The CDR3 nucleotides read TGTGCCAGCAGCCCAGCGGGGGCCCTTCAAGAGACCCAGTACTTC. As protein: CASSPAGALQETQYF.

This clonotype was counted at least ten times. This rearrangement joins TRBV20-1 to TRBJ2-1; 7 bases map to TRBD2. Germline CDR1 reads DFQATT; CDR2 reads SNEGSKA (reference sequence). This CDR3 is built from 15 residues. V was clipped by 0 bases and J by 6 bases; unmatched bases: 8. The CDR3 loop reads CSARDFLAVTNEQFF. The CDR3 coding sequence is TGCAGTGCTAGAGATTTCCTAGCGGTGACCAATGAGCAGTTCTTC.

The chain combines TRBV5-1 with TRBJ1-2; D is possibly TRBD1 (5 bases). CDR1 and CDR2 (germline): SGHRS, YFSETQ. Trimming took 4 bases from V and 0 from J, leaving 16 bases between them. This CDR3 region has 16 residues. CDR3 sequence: CASSPGGPGANYGYTF. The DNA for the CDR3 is TGCGCCAGCAGCCCGGGGGGTCCAGGAGCTAACTATGGCTACACCTTC.

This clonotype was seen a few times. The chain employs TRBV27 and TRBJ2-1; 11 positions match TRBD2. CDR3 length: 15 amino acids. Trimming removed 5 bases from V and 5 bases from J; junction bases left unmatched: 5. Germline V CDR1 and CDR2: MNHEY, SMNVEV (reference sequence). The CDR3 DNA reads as TGTGCCAGCAGTCCCCTGGGACTAGCGGACAATGAGCAGTTCTTC. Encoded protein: CASSPLGLADNEQFF.

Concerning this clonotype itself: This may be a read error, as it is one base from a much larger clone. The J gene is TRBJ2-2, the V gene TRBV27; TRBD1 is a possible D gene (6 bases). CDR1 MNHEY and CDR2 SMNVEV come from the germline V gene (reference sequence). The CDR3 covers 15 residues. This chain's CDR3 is CASRLRQANTWELFF. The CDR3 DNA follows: TGTGCCAGCCGCCTTCGACAGGCCAACACCTGGGAGCTGTTTTTT.

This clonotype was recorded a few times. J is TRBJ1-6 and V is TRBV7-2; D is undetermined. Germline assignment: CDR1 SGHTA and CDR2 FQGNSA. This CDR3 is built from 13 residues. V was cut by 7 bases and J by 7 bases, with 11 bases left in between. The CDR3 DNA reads TGTGCCAGCACCATTCCCCCCAATTCACCCCTCCACTTT. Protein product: CASTIPPNSPLHF.

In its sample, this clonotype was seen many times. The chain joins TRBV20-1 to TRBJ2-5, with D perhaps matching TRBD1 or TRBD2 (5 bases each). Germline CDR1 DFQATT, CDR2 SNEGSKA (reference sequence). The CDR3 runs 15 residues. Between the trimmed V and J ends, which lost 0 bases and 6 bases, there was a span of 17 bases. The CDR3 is CSARDLAAWGKTQYF. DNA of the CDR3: TGCAGTGCTAGAGATCTGGCAGCCTGGGGGAAGACCCAGTACTTC.

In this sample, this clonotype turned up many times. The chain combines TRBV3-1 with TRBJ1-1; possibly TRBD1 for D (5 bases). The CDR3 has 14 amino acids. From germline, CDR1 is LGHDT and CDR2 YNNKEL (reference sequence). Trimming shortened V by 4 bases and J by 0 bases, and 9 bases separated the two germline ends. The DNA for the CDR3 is TGTGCCAGCAGCCCGGGACGGATGAACACTGAAGCTTTCTTT. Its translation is CASSPGRMNTEAFF. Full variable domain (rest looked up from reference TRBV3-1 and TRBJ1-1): DTAVSQTPKYLVTQMGNDKSIKCEQNLGHDTMYWYKQDSKKFLKIMFSYNNKELIINETVPNRFSPKSPDKAHLNLHINSLELGDSAVYFCASSPGRMNTEAFFGQGTRLTVV.

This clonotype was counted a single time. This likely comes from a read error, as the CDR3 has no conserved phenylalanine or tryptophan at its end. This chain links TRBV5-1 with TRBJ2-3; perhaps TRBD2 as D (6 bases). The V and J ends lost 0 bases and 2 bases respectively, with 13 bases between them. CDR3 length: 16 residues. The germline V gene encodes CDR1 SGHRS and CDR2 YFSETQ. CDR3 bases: TGCGCCAGCAGCTTGGGAGGGAGGCCTCCCACAGATACGCAGTATCTT. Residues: CASSLGGRPPTDTQYL.

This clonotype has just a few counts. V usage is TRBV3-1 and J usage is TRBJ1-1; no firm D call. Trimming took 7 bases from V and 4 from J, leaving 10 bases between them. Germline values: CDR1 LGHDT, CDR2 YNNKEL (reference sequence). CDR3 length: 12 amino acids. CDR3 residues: CASTGGTTEAFF. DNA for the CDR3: TGTGCCAGCACAGGCGGAACCACTGAAGCTTTCTTT.

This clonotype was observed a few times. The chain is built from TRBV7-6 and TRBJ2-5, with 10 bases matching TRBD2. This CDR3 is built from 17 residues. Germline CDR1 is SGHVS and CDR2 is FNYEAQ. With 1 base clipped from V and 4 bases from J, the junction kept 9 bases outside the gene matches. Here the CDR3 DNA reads TGTGCCAGCAGCTTAGAAGCGGGAGGGCCCTCTAGAGAGACCCAGTACTTC. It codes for CASSLEAGGPSRETQYF.

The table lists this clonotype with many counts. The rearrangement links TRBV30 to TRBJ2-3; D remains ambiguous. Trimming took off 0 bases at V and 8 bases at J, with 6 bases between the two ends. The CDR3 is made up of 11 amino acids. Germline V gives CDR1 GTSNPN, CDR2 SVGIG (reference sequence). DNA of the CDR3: TGTGCCTGGAGTGTAGCGAGTACGCAGTATTTT. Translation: CAWSVASTQYF.

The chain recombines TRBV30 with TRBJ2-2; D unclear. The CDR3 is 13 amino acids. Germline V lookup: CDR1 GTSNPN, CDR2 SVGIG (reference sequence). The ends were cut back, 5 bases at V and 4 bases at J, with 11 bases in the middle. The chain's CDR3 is CAWGLGPTGELFF. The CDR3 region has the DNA TGTGCCTGGGGCCTGGGCCCCACCGGGGAGCTGTTTTTT. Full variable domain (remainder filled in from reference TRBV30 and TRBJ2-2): SQTIHQWPATLVQPVGSPLSLECTVEGTSNPNLYWYRQAAGRGLQLLFYSVGIGQISSEVPQNLSASRPQDRQFILSSKKLLLSDSGFYLCAWGLGPTGELFFGEGSRLTVL.

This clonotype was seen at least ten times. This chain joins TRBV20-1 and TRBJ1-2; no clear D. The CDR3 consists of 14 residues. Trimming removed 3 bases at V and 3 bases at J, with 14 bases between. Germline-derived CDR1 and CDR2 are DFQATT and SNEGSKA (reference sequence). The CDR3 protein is CSASTGQLDYGYTF. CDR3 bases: TGCAGTGCTAGTACGGGCCAGCTTGACTATGGCTACACCTTC.

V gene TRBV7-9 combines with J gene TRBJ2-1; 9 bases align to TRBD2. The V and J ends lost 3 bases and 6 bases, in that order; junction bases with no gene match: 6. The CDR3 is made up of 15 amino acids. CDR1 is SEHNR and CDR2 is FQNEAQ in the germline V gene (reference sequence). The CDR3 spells CASSFSGSFPNEQFF. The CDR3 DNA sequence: TGTGCCAGCAGCTTTAGCGGGAGTTTCCCCAATGAGCAGTTCTTC.

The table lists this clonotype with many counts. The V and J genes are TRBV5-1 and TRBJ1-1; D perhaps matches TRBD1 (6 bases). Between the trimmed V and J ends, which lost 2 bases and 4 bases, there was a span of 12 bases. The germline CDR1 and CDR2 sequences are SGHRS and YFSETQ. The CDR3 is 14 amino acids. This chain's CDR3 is CASSLVMGATEAFF. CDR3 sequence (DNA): TGCGCCAGCAGCTTAGTTATGGGGGCCACTGAAGCTTTCTTT. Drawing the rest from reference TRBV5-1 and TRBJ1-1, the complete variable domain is KAGVTQTPRYLIKTRGQQVTLSCSPISGHRSVSWYQQTPGQGLQFLFEYFSETQRNKGNFPGRFSGRQFSNSRSEMNVSTLELGDSALYLCASSLVMGATEAFFGQGTRLTVV.

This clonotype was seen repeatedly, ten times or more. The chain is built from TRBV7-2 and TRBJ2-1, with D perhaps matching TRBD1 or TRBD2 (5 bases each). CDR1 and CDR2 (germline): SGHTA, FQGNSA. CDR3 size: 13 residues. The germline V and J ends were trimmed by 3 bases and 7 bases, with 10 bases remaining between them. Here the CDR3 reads CASSFGTRNEQFF. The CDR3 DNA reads TGTGCCAGCAGCTTTGGGACCAGGAATGAGCAGTTCTTC. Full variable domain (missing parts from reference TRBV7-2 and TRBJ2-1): GAGVSQSPSNKVTEKGKDVELRCDPISGHTALYWYRQSLGQGLEFLIYFQGNSAPDKSGLPSDRFSAERTGGSVSTLTIQRTQQEDSAVYLCASSFGTRNEQFFGPGTRLTVL.

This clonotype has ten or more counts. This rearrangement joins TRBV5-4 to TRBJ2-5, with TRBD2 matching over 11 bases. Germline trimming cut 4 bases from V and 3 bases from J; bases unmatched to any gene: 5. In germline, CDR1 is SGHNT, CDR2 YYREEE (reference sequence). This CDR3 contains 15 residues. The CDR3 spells CASSKGTSGEETQYF. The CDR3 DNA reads TGTGCCAGCAGCAAAGGGACTAGCGGTGAAGAGACCCAGTACTTC.